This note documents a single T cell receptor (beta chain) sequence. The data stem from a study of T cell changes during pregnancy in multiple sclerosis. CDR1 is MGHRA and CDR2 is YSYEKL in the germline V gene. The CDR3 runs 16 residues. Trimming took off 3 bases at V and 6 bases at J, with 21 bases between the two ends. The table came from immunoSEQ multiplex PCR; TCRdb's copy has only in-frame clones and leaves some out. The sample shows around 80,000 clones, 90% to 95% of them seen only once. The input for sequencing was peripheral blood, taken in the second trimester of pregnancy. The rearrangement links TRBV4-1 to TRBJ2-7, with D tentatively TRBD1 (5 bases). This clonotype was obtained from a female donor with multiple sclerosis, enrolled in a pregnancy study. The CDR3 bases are TGCGCCAGCAGCCAGGGGCTGGGTAGGAGCCTACGCGAGCAGTACTTC. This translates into CASSQGLGRSLREQYF.